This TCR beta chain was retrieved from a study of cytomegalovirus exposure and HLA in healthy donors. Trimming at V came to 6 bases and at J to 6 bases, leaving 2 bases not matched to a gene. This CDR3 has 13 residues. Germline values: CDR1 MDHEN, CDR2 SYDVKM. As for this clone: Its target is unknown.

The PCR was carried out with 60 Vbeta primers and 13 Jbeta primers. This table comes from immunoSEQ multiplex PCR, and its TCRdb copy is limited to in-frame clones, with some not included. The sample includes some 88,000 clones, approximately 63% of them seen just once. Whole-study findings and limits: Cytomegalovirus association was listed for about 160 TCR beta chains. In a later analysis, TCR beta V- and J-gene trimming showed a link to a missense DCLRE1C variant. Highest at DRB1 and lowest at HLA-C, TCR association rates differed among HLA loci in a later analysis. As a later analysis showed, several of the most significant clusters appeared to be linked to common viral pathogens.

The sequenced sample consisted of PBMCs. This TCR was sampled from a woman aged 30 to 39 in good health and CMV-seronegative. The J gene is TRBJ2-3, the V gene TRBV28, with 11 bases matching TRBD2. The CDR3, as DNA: TGTGCCAGCAGGGTAGCGGGGGGGGATACGCAGTATTTT. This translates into CASRVAGGDTQYF.